Below, 2 T cell receptor beta chains from the same sample are listed, as sequenced in a study of technical replicates of blood from several donors. TCRdb's copy holds only in-frame clones and misses some; the assay was immunoSEQ multiplex PCR. This table has about 85,000 clones, about 93% appearing once. The sequenced material came from T cells isolated from PBMCs. The receptors derive from a human donor in good health.

This chain connects TRBV19 to TRBJ2-3; 9 positions agree with TRBD1. Germline V gene data show CDR1 as LNHDA and CDR2 as SQIVND (reference sequence). With V trimmed by 4 bases and J by 0 bases, 5 bases remained unmatched. The length of the CDR3 is 16 residues. The CDR3 DNA sequence: TGTGCCAGTAGTACGACAGGGGGTGGGAGCACAGATACGCAGTATTTT. Protein: CASSTTGGGSTDTQYF.

This chain uses TRBV11-2 with TRBJ2-7; 13 nucleotides match TRBD2. The CDR3 extends over 16 amino acids. Germline trimming cut 4 bases from V and 3 bases from J; bases unmatched to any gene: 6. Looked up from germline, CDR1 is SGHAT and CDR2 is FQNNGV. The CDR3 DNA is TGTGCCAGCAGCTCCAGGACTAGCGGGAGTATCTACGAGCAGTACTTC. Protein: CASSSRTSGSIYEQYF.